This T cell receptor (beta chain) stems from a study of OX40 agonist ivuxolimab in advanced cancers. Turning to the study itself: The mean age was roughly 60 years, ranging from about 23 to 79, with approximately 85% of participants male. People who had prior anti-PD-1, anti-PD-L1 or anti-CTLA-4 therapy could take part, and around 39% had some. Partial responses, seen in three patients, involved one hepatocellular carcinoma and two cutaneous melanomas. Overall study results and limits: Expanded clones were, on average, more numerous among CD8+ T cells than CD4+.

CDR3 length: 16 amino acids. From germline, CDR1 is LNHDA and CDR2 SQIVND (reference sequence). The V segment lost 4 bases and the J segment 7 bases; nucleotides outside the gene matches: 12. Using immunoSEQ multiplex PCR, the repertoire was profiled, and TCRdb retains in-frame clones only, with some absent. The table includes approximately 45,000 clones, roughly 94% detected once. Points on this clone: Its antigen is not identified.

The genes are TRBV19 and TRBJ2-1; 8 bases agree with TRBD2. The sequence was obtained from an adult with an advanced solid tumor such as melanoma, head and neck, liver or kidney cancer. Sample: CD4+ or CD8+ T cells sorted from blood, taken in a trial of the OX40 agonist ivuxolimab. CDR3 nucleotides: TGTGCCAGTAGTAAAATTACTAGCGGCGGTAGGAATGAGCAGTTCTTC. Its translation is CASSKITSGGRNEQFF.